The clone carrying this T cell receptor (beta chain) was counted between two and nine times. Antigen unknown. This sample is drawn from a study of T-cell reconstitution after alpha-beta-depleted transplantation in children. Study-level results: As was reported, about two months after transplant, alpha-beta T cells came from several hundred expanded graft clones. T-cell numbers and diversity, one year after transplant, stemmed largely from T cells that were newly produced. TCRbeta diversity was high at day 60 in some patients (a result of surviving recipient T cells and thymic progenitors).

Construction of the TCRbeta library involved unique molecular identifiers. TCRdb independently ran MiXCR on the PCR reads; one entry per CDR3 protein. The data show 90,000 to 100,000 distinct CDR3 sequences, 20% to 25% seen once. The CDR3 covers 16 residues. CDR1 is SGDLS, CDR2 YYNGEE, per germline. Trimming shortened V by 0 bases and J by 10 bases, and 20 bases separated the two germline ends. This clonotype was sampled from a boy between 2 and 10 years old with acute lymphoblastic leukemia, due to receive a stem cell transplant. The source material was PBMCs, sampled before TCRalphabeta/CD19-depleted stem cell transplant. The chain employs TRBV9 and TRBJ2-1; TRBD2 might be the D (6 bases). Here the CDR3 reads CASSVGGTHVSGEQFF. CDR3 bases: TGTGCCAGCAGCGTAGGCGGGACTCACGTCTCTGGGGAGCAGTTCTTC.